One sample yielded the 30 T cell receptor beta chains listed below, sequenced in a study of shared clonotypes between healthy human individuals. Repertoires were generated with immunoSEQ multiplex PCR, while TCRdb's copy carries only in-frame clones and drops some. Among approximately 940,000 clones listed, around three quarters were seen once. Sequenced: memory CD4+ T cells sorted from blood. Subset noted: CD45RA-negative fraction. The source of these receptors is a young man in good health.

This chain links TRBV2 with TRBJ2-7; no clear D. This CDR3 spans 12 amino acids. Trimming stripped 10 bases from V and 6 bases from J, with 16 bases between. Germline CDR1 and CDR2: SNHLY and FYNNEI. The CDR3 nucleotides are TGTGCCATCTCCCTCGGCGCGATCGAGCAGTACTTC. Protein sequence: CAISLGAIEQYF.

The V and J genes are TRBV5-6 and TRBJ2-5, with TRBD1 matching over 10 bases. CDR3 size: 17 residues. Germline assignment: CDR1 SGHDT and CDR2 YYEEEE. V was pared by 0 bases and J by 2 bases, with 7 bases of the junction left unmatched. CDR3 in DNA: TGTGCCAGCAGCTTGGAGACAGGGGGCTTTCAACAAGAGACCCAGTACTTC. Translating gives CASSLETGGFQQETQYF.

This clone showed up just once. V is TRBV5-6 and J is TRBJ2-4; 7 nucleotides line up with TRBD1. The CDR3 is made up of 12 amino acids. The V gene end was trimmed by 4 bases and the J gene end by 10 bases; junction bases not matched to a gene: 5. Per the germline V gene, CDR1 is SGHDT and CDR2 is YYEEEE. CDR3 loop: CASSIGTAIQYF. CDR3 sequence (DNA): TGTGCCAGCAGCATTGGGACAGCTATTCAGTACTTC. Variable domain in full (rest from reference TRBV5-6 and TRBJ2-4): DAGVTQSPTHLIKTRGQQVTLRCSPKSGHDTVSWYQQALGQGPQFIFQYYEEEERQRGNFPDRFSGHQFPNYSSELNVNALLLGDSALYLCASSIGTAIQYFGAGTRLSVL.

This clone has just a few counts. The V call is TRBV30, the J call TRBJ1-2, with D possibly matching TRBD1 (6 bases). This CDR3 has 13 amino acids. The V gene's germline CDR1 is GTSNPN and CDR2 SVGIG (reference sequence). Trimming removed 2 bases from V and 2 bases from J, with 9 bases in between. The chain's CDR3 is CAWSTQGNYGYTF. Written as DNA, the CDR3 is TGTGCCTGGAGTACCCAGGGGAACTATGGCTACACCTTC.

This clone has only one observation. The chain has TRBV19 and TRBJ2-7; 10 positions match TRBD1. CDR3 length: 15 amino acids. Trimming cost V 5 bases and J 2 bases; bases outside gene matches: 6. In germline, CDR1 is LNHDA, CDR2 SQIVND (reference sequence). As DNA, the CDR3 is TGTGCCAGTAGTTCCCGGGACAGGGGACCCTACGAGCAGTACTTC. Its translation is CASSSRDRGPYEQYF.

This clone was seen only a few times. V usage is TRBV7-3 and J usage is TRBJ2-3, with TRBD1 identical over 8 bases. The trim removed 5 bases at V and 6 bases at J, leaving 4 bases unmatched. This CDR3 is built from 13 residues. The germline gives CDR1 SGHTA, CDR2 FQGTGA. The CDR3 is CASSVDRDDTQYF. In DNA, the CDR3 is TGTGCCAGCAGCGTGGACAGGGACGATACGCAGTATTTT.

The chain uses TRBV5-1 and TRBJ2-5; 7 bases map to TRBD1. CDR1 and CDR2 (germline): SGHRS, YFSETQ. The CDR3 sequence is 15 residues long. Trimming at V came to 0 bases and at J to 4 bases, leaving 6 bases not matched to a gene. The CDR3 loop is CASSLGQGSPETQYF. For the CDR3, the DNA is TGCGCCAGCAGCTTGGGACAGGGAAGTCCAGAGACCCAGTACTTC.

This chain connects TRBV5-1 to TRBJ2-6; D unresolved. The V end lost 3 bases, the J end lost 0 bases, and 4 bases lay between the germline ends. Germline CDR1 and CDR2: SGHRS and YFSETQ. This CDR3 region has 14 residues. The CDR3 DNA reads as TGCGCCAGCAGCTACGGCTCTGGGGCCAACGTCCTGACTTTC. Protein: CASSYGSGANVLTF. Variable domain in full (rest from reference TRBV5-1 and TRBJ2-6): KAGVTQTPRYLIKTRGQQVTLSCSPISGHRSVSWYQQTPGQGLQFLFEYFSETQRNKGNFPGRFSGRQFSNSRSEMNVSTLELGDSALYLCASSYGSGANVLTFGAGSRLTVL.

This clone was seen a single time. Other DNA sequences from this sample encode an identical CDR3 as well. This chain joins TRBV5-1 and TRBJ2-2; 7 bases fit TRBD1. Losses at the gene ends were 0 bases for V and 2 bases for J; bases not matched to a gene: 1. This CDR3 is 15 amino acids long. Germline values: CDR1 SGHRS, CDR2 YFSETQ. CDR3 coding DNA: TGCGCCAGCAGCTTGGGGGACAGAAACACCGGGGAGCTGTTTTTT. This sequence encodes CASSLGDRNTGELFF.

This clone was seen a handful of times. This chain connects TRBV25-1 to TRBJ2-2; D perhaps matches TRBD1 (6 bases). The CDR3 is 16 amino acids. Germline CDR1 reads MGHDK; CDR2 reads SYGVNS. The V end was cut by 1 base, the J end by 5 bases, with 14 bases between. The CDR3 DNA is TGTGCCAGCAGTGAATTTGTGGGGGCGAGGACCGGGGAGCTGTTTTTT. This gives the protein CASSEFVGARTGELFF.

The chain uses TRBV6-1 and TRBJ1-2, with 7 bases identical to TRBD1. CDR1 and CDR2 (germline): MNHNS, SASEGT. With 1 base clipped from V and 8 bases from J, the junction kept 7 bases outside the gene matches. This CDR3 is 14 amino acids long. In DNA, the CDR3 is TGTGCCAGCAGTGAAGTTGGCAGGGGGGACGGCTACACCTTC. Protein: CASSEVGRGDGYTF.

This clone came up many times. At one of its ends the junction is not consistent with the germline gene, which may arise from a read error. The chain combines TRBV6-4 with TRBJ2-1; TRBD2 might be the D (5 bases). Germline loops: CDR1 MRHNA, CDR2 SNTAGT. This CDR3 spans 12 amino acids. The CDR3 region has the DNA TGTGCCAGCAGTGACGATCGGCGGGCGAAAATCTTC. It specifies CASSDDRRAKIF.

The V call is TRBV5-1, the J call TRBJ1-4; a weak D match, TRBD1 (6 bases). The length of the CDR3 is 17 residues. Trimming took off 4 bases at V and 8 bases at J, with 24 bases between the two ends. The germline gives CDR1 SGHRS, CDR2 YFSETQ. As DNA, the CDR3 is TGCGCCAGCAGCCCCGGGGGCACACAGGGTGGTGAGGAAAAACTGTTTTTT. The encoded protein is CASSPGGTQGGEEKLFF.

The chain's CDR3 is CASSFRISGANVLTF. The CDR3 nucleotides are TGTGCCAGCAGCTTCCGAATATCTGGGGCCAACGTCCTGACTTTC. The chain links TRBV5-8 to TRBJ2-6; the D is unclear. CDR3 length: 15 amino acids. Trimming pared 2 bases from V and 1 base from J, leaving 7 bases between. Germline V gene sequence: CDR1 SGHTS, CDR2 YDEGEE.

The genes are TRBV19 and TRBJ2-7; a weak D match, TRBD1 (6 bases). Deletions cut 6 bases from V and 5 bases from J, with 14 bases between. The CDR3 spans 13 residues. Germline CDR1 is LNHDA and CDR2 is SQIVND (reference sequence). The CDR3 DNA reads TGTGCCAGTAGGTCAAGACAGGACCACGAGCAGTACTTC. This gives the protein CASRSRQDHEQYF.

This chain connects TRBV5-8 to TRBJ2-5; TRBD1 agrees at 8 bases. The germline V gene has CDR1 SGHTS and CDR2 YDEGEE. Unmatched junction bases numbered 8, after V lost 0 bases and J lost 4 bases. CDR3 length: 16 amino acids. Here the CDR3 DNA reads TGTGCCAGCAGCTTGGGAGGAGTCAGGGGGCGAGAGACCCAGTACTTC. Residues: CASSLGGVRGRETQYF. Combining the CDR3 with reference TRBV5-8 and TRBJ2-5 gives the whole variable domain EAGVTQSPTHLIKTRGQQATLRCSPISGHTSVYWYQQALGLGLQFLLWYDEGEERNRGNFPPRFSGRQFPNYSSELNVNALELEDSALYLCASSLGGVRGRETQYFGPGTRLLVL.

The CDR3 DNA follows: TGTGCCAGCAGATCTACGTCGACACCACTCAACTATGGCTACACCTTC. It yields the protein CASRSTSTPLNYGYTF. The chain has TRBV28 and TRBJ1-2; D not certain. This CDR3 region has 16 residues. In germline, CDR1 is MDHEN, CDR2 SYDVKM. The V and J ends lost 6 bases and 2 bases respectively, with 19 bases between them.

Of note for this clone: One end of the junction varies from germline; a read error may be responsible. The same CDR3 arises from other DNA sequences in this sample as well. The V call is TRBV25-1, the J call TRBJ1-4; possibly TRBD1 for D (6 bases). The germline V gene has CDR1 MGHDK and CDR2 SYGVNS. This CDR3 comprises 15 residues. CDR3 DNA: TGTGCCAGCAGCGACTCAGGGGAGGGTGGTGAAAAGCTGTTTTTT. This sequence encodes CASSDSGEGGEKLFF. Full variable domain (rest looked up from reference TRBV25-1 and TRBJ1-4): EADIYQTPRYLVIGTGKKITLECSQTMGHDKMYWYQQDPGMELHLIHYSYGVNSTEKGDLSSESTVSRIRTEHFPLTLESARPSHTSQYLCASSDSGEGGEKLFFGSGTQLSVL.

This clone was counted a single time. V is TRBV2 and J is TRBJ2-2, with D tentatively TRBD1 (5 bases). V dropped 4 bases and J dropped 4 bases, with 13 bases sitting between them. The V gene's germline CDR1 is SNHLY and CDR2 FYNNEI. This CDR3 comprises 15 residues. The CDR3 loop reads CASSGVGLGTGELFF. In nucleotides, the CDR3 is TGTGCCAGCAGTGGGGTGGGGCTGGGCACCGGGGAGCTGTTTTTT.

This chain links TRBV5-1 with TRBJ1-4; 8 positions match TRBD1. Germline CDR1 SGHRS, CDR2 YFSETQ. V gave up 0 bases and J gave up 7 bases; unmatched junction bases: 5. This CDR3 region has 15 residues. CDR3 coding DNA: TGCGCCAGCAGCTTGGAGCAGGGGGCGTCTGAAAAACTGTTTTTT. As protein: CASSLEQGASEKLFF. Supplemented by reference TRBV5-1 and TRBJ1-4, the full variable domain reads KAGVTQTPRYLIKTRGQQVTLSCSPISGHRSVSWYQQTPGQGLQFLFEYFSETQRNKGNFPGRFSGRQFSNSRSEMNVSTLELGDSALYLCASSLEQGASEKLFFGSGTQLSVL.

The gene calls are TRBV2 and TRBJ1-6; 7 positions agree with TRBD1. Germline lookup yields CDR1 SNHLY and CDR2 FYNNEI. V shed 7 bases, J shed 6 bases, and the junction held 3 bases outside the gene matches. This CDR3 region has 13 residues. The CDR3: CASTGTANSPLHF. Here the CDR3 DNA reads TGTGCCAGCACGGGGACAGCTAATTCACCCCTCCACTTT.

The gene calls are TRBV5-1 and TRBJ2-7, with 7 nucleotides matching TRBD2. The CDR3 loop spans 16 amino acids. From germline, CDR1 is SGHRS and CDR2 YFSETQ. J was trimmed by 0 bases and V by 1 base; bases with no gene match: 7. The CDR3 DNA sequence: TGCGCCAGCAGCTTGACCACTAGCGTAGGCTCCTACGAGCAGTACTTC. Protein product: CASSLTTSVGSYEQYF.

This clone has only one observation. The genes are TRBV7-9 and TRBJ2-5, with no clear D. The CDR3 extends over 13 amino acids. The V and J ends lost 10 bases and 0 bases respectively, with 12 bases between them. Germline-derived CDR1 and CDR2 are SEHNR and FQNEAQ (reference sequence). The CDR3 nucleotides read TGTGCCACAACGGAAGGGAACCAAGAGACCCAGTACTTC. This encodes CATTEGNQETQYF.

V gene TRBV4-3 combines with J gene TRBJ2-3; 10 bases match TRBD2. Germline assignment: CDR1 LGHNA and CDR2 YSLEER. The CDR3 extends over 15 amino acids. V lost 2 bases and J lost 1; bases outside the gene matches: 0. The CDR3 nucleotides read TGCGCCAGCAGCCAAACTAGCGGGGGCACAGATACGCAGTATTTT. Translation gives CASSQTSGGTDTQYF.

V usage is TRBV4-1 and J usage is TRBJ1-5; a weak D match, TRBD1 (5 bases). This CDR3 spans 16 amino acids. V gave up 5 bases and J gave up 4 bases, with 18 bases separating them. CDR1 and CDR2 (germline): MGHRA, YSYEKL. Here the CDR3 DNA reads TGCGCCAGCAGCTTTACGGGGCCGGATGATAATCAGCCCCAGCATTTT. Protein product: CASSFTGPDDNQPQHF.

With regard to this clone: This may come from a read error, since a much larger clone is one base off. The V call is TRBV7-2, the J call TRBJ2-4, with no clear D. The CDR3 spans 11 residues. Germline-derived CDR1 and CDR2 are SGHTA and FQGNSA. The V end was cut by 3 bases, the J end by 5 bases, with 2 bases between. CDR3 residues: CASSFQNIQYF. CDR3 nucleotides: TGTGCCAGCAGCTTCCAAAACATTCAGTACTTC.

At least ten counts were recorded for this clone. The genes are TRBV30 and TRBJ1-5; 12 bases are shared with TRBD1. CDR3 length equals 14 residues. The V and J ends lost 5 bases and 3 bases, in that order; junction bases with no gene match: 2. Germline values: CDR1 GTSNPN, CDR2 SVGIG (reference sequence). CDR3 protein: CAWGTGGFNQPQHF. The DNA for the CDR3 is TGTGCCTGGGGGACAGGGGGCTTCAATCAGCCCCAGCATTTT.

This chain links TRBV11-3 with TRBJ2-2, with 8 nucleotides matching TRBD2. The V gene end was trimmed by 7 bases and the J gene end by 6 bases; junction bases not matched to a gene: 19. The germline CDR1 and CDR2 sequences are SGHNT and YENEEA. This CDR3 contains 18 residues. This CDR3 is CASTREPQRERIAGELFF. The CDR3 DNA sequence: TGTGCCAGCACCCGCGAACCACAGCGGGAGCGGATCGCCGGGGAGCTGTTTTTT.

The chain joins TRBV11-2 to TRBJ2-5; 10 bases are a match to TRBD1. The junction had 6 bases not matched to a gene; V was cut back by 1 base and J by 4 bases. The CDR3 sequence is 16 residues long. CDR1 is SGHAT and CDR2 is FQNNGV in the germline V gene. CDR3 in DNA: TGTGCCAGCAGCTTAGGACGGGGACAGGGGAGAGAGACCCAGTACTTC. Protein product: CASSLGRGQGRETQYF.

There are a few counts of this clone. For the CDR3, the DNA is TGTGCCAGCTCATCGCTGGACAGGGACACTGAAGCTTTCTTT. It is translated as CASSSLDRDTEAFF. The chain has TRBV18 and TRBJ1-1; 8 nucleotides line up with TRBD1. The CDR3 consists of 14 residues. The trim removed 5 bases at V and 3 bases at J, leaving 5 bases unmatched. Germline CDR1 is KGHSH and CDR2 is LQKENI.